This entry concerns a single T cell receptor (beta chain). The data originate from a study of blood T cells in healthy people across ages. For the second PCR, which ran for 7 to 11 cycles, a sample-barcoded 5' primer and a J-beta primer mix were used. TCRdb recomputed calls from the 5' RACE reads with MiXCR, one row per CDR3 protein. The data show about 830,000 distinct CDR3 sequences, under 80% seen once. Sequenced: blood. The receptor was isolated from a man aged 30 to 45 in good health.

The CDR3 sequence: CASSSDGNNEQFF. Here the CDR3 DNA reads TGTGCCAGCAGTTCGGACGGGAACAATGAGCAGTTCTTC. This chain connects TRBV2 to TRBJ2-1, with a tentative D call TRBD2 (5 bases). Trimming removed 5 bases from V and 5 bases from J, with 10 bases in between. Germline CDR1 reads SNHLY; CDR2 reads FYNNEI. This CDR3 spans 13 amino acids.